This section outlines one T cell receptor beta chain sequence together with its context. As yet, its antigen is unknown. V lost 5 bases, J lost 0 bases, and 4 bases stayed unmatched. CDR3 length: 15 amino acids. Germline CDR1 is KGHSH and CDR2 is LQKENI. The data originate from a study of cytomegalovirus exposure and HLA in healthy donors. Study findings and constraints: By a later analysis, the bulk of CMV-associated TCR beta chains appeared HLA-restricted. With later analysis, a missense DCLRE1C variant became linked to TCR beta V- and J-gene trimming. Most TCR beta V segments were productive about 87% or about 30% of the time in an earlier analysis. TCR association rates varied by HLA locus in a later analysis, with DRB1 highest and HLA-C lowest.

13 Jbeta primers and 60 Vbeta primers were used for the PCR. Clones were read by immunoSEQ multiplex PCR, and TCRdb kept only the in-frame ones, dropping some. This table has about 180,000 clones, 80% to 90% appearing once. This TCR was recovered from a girl aged 5-17 years in good health and CMV-seropositive. The source material was PBMCs. The rearrangement uses TRBV18 and TRBJ1-1, with 9 bases that match TRBD1. The CDR3 DNA reads as TGTGCCAGCTCATTGAGGACAGGGGTGAACACTGAAGCTTTCTTT. Its protein product is CASSLRTGVNTEAFF.